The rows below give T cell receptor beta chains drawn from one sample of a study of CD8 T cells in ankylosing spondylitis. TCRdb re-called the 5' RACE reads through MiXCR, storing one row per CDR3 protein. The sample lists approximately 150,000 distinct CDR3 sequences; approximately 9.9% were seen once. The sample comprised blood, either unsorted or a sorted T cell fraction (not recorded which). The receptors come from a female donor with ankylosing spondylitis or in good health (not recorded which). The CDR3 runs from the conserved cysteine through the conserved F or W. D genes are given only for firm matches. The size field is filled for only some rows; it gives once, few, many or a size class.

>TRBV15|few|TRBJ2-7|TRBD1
CATSRAGTGSYEQYF
TGTGCCACCAGCAGAGCCGGGACAGGATCCTACGAGCAGTACTTC
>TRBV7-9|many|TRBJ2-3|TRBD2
CASSFLRERTDTQYF
TGTGCCAGCAGCTTTTTGCGGGAGAGGACAGATACGCAGTATTTT
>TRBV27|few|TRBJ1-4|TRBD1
CATMTGGNEKLFF
TGTGCCACCATGACAGGGGGTAATGAAAAACTGTTTTTT
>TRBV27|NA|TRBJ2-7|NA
CASSLLSASSGEQYF
TGTGCCAGCAGTTTACTCTCTGCTAGTTCTGGAGAGCAGTACTTC
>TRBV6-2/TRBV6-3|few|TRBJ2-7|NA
CASSYSTWEGYF
TGTGCCAGCAGTTACTCGACGTGGGAAGGGTACTTC
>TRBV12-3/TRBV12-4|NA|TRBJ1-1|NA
CATQRTANTEAFF
TGTGCCACACAGAGGACAGCGAACACTGAAGCTTTCTTT
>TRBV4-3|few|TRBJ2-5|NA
CASSQGTGQETQYF
TGCGCCAGCAGCCAAGGCACGGGGCAAGAGACCCAGTACTTC
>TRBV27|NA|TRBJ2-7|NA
CASSYSPTYEQYF
TGTGCCAGCAGCTATAGCCCAACCTACGAGCAGTACTTC
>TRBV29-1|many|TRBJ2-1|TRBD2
CSGTSAFSYNEQFF
TGCAGCGGAACTAGCGCCTTCTCCTACAATGAGCAGTTCTTC
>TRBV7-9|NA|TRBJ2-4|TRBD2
CASSLGLADIAKNIQYF
TGTGCCAGCAGCTTGGGACTAGCGGATATAGCCAAAAACATTCAGTACTTC
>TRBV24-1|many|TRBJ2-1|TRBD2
CATSAGEGSGSLGSYNEQFF
TGTGCCACCAGTGCAGGGGAAGGTAGCGGGAGCCTGGGCTCCTACAATGAGCAGTTCTTC
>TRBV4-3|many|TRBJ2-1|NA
CASSQDRTDNEQFF
TGCGCCAGCAGCCAAGATCGAACCGACAATGAGCAGTTCTTC
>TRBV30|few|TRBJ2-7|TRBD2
CAWSVRGTSLMGYEQYF
TGTGCCTGGAGTGTACGGGGGACTAGTCTGATGGGCTACGAGCAGTACTTC
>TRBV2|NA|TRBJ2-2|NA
CASSERVYNGELFF
TGTGCCAGCAGTGAGAGGGTATATAACGGGGAGCTGTTTTTT
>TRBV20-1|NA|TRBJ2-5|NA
CSARCWSNETQYF
TGCAGTGCTAGATGTTGGAGCAATGAGACCCAGTACTTC
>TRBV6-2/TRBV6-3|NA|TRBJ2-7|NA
CASSYSRDASSSYEQYF
TGTGCCAGCAGTTACTCGAGAGACGCTTCCAGCTCCTACGAGCAGTACTTC
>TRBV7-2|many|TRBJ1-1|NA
CASSLQNTEAFF
TGTGCCAGCAGCTTACAGAACACTGAAGCTTTCTTT
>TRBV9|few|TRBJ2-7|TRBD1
CASSVGDSYEQYF
TGTGCCAGCAGCGTAGGGGACAGCTACGAGCAGTACTTC
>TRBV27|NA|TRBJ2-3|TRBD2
CAASGSSDTQYF
TGTGCCGCTAGCGGGAGCTCAGATACGCAGTATTTT
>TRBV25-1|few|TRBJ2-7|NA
CASSDYFGTGSSYEQYF
TGTGCCAGCAGTGATTATTTCGGGACGGGGAGCTCCTACGAGCAGTACTTC
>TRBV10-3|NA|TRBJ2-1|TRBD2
CAIATSEYNEQFF
TGTGCCATCGCGACTAGCGAATACAATGAGCAGTTCTTC
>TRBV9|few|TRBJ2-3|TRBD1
CASSVAGRQGGDTQYF
TGTGCCAGCAGCGTCGCAGGGAGACAGGGGGGGGATACGCAGTATTTT
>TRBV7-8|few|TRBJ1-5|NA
CASSLGGWGNSNQPQHF
TGTGCCAGCAGCCTAGGGGGGTGGGGGAATAGCAATCAGCCCCAGCATTTT
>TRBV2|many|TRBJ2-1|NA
CASSETSATYNEQFF
TGTGCCAGCAGTGAGACTAGTGCTACCTACAATGAGCAGTTCTTC
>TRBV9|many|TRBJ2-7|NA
CASSPGTTSSYEQYF
TGTGCCAGCAGCCCCGGGACAACAAGCTCCTACGAGCAGTACTTC
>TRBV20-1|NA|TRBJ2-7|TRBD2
CSAKSGLAREQYF
TGCAGTGCTAAATCGGGACTAGCGCGCGAGCAGTACTTC
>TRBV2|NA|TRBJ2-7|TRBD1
CASSRTGPISYEQYF
TGTGCCAGCAGTCGGACAGGACCGATCTCCTACGAGCAGTACTTC
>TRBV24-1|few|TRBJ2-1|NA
CATRDSGVDEQFF
TGTGCCACCAGGGACTCGGGGGTGGATGAGCAGTTCTTC
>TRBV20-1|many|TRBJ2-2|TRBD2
CSAKAQPGLGPGELFF
TGCAGTGCTAAGGCTCAGCCGGGACTAGGTCCCGGGGAGCTGTTTTTT
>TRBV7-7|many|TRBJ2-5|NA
CASSLGVDETQYF
TGTGCCAGCAGCTTGGGGGTCGACGAGACCCAGTACTTC
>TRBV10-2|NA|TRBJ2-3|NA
CASIPGAPTDTQYF
TGCGCCAGCATCCCCGGGGCCCCCACAGATACGCAGTATTTT
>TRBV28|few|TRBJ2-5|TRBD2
CASSNPSGLRRETQYF
TGTGCCAGCAGCAACCCTAGCGGACTCCGACGGGAGACCCAGTACTTC
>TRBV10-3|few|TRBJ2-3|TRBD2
CAISDSSGRARTDTQYF
TGTGCCATCAGTGATTCTAGCGGGAGGGCCCGGACAGATACGCAGTATTTT
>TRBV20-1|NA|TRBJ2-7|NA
CSARPSGQYEQYF
TGCAGTGCTAGGCCCAGCGGGCAATACGAGCAGTACTTC
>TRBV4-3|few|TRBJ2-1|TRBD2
CASSQTSGKNEQFF
TGCGCCAGCAGCCAGACTAGCGGGAAAAATGAGCAGTTCTTC
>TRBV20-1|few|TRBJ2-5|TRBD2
CSASALAGTTQYF
TGCAGTGCCTCAGCACTAGCGGGGACGACCCAGTACTTC
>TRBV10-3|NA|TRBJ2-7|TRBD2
CAIGRAGVDEQYF
TGTGCCATCGGTAGAGCGGGAGTAGATGAGCAGTACTTC
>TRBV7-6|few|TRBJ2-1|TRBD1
CASSLRGGTGGFYEQFF
TGTGCCAGCAGCTTGCGTGGGGGGACAGGGGGCTTTTATGAGCAGTTCTTC
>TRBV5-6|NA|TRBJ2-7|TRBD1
CASSPGAGTEYF
TGTGCCAGCAGCCCTGGCGCTGGGACAGAGTACTTC
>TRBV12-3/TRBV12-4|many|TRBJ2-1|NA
CASSFEGDDVDSYNEQFF
TGTGCCAGCAGTTTTGAGGGGGACGACGTTGACTCCTACAATGAGCAGTTCTTC
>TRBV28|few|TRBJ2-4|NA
CASSSSYGDQYF
TGTGCCAGCAGTTCCTCCTATGGGGATCAGTACTTC
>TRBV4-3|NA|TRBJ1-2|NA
CASRGVGVGHSNYGYTF
TGCGCCAGCAGGGGGGTAGGGGTAGGACATTCTAACTATGGCTACACCTTC